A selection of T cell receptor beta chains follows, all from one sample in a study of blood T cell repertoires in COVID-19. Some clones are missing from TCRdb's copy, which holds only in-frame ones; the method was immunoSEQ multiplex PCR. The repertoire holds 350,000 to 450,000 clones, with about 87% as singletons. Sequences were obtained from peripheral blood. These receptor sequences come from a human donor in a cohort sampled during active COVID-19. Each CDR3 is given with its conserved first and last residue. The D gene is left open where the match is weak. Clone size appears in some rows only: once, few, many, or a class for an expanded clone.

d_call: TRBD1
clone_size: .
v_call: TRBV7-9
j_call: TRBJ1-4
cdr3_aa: CASSLVGQGNEKLFF
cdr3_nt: TGTGCCAGCAGCTTAGTCGGACAGGGGAATGAAAAACTGTTTTTT

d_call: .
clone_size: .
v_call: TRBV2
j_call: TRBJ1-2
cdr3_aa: CASSAHTGGGYGYTF
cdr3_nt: TGTGCCAGCAGTGCACACACGGGGGGGGGCTATGGCTACACCTTC

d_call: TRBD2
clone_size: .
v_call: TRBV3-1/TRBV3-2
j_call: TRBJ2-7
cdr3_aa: CASTLAGRTYEQYF
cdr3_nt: TGTGCCAGCACACTAGCGGGACGCACCTACGAGCAGTACTTC

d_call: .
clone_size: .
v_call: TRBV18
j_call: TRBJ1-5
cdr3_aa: CASSPYATENQPQHF
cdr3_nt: TGTGCCAGCTCACCCTACGCGACAGAGAATCAGCCCCAGCATTTT

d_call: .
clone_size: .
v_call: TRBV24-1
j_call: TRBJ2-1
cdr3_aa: CATSDSRQGRSYNEQFF
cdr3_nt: TGTGCCACCAGTGATTCCAGGCAGGGGCGCTCCTACAATGAGCAGTTCTTC

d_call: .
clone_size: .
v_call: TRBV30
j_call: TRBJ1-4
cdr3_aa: CAWSVLNSNEKLFF
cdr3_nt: TGTGCCTGGAGTGTATTAAACAGTAATGAAAAACTGTTTTTT

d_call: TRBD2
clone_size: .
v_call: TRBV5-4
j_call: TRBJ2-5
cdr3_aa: CASSPEAAGAEETQYF
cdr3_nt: TGTGCCAGCAGCCCCGAGGCAGCGGGAGCAGAAGAGACCCAGTACTTC

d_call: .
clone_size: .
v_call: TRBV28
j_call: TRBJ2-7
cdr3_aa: CASSLGPVTEQYF
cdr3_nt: TGTGCCAGCAGTTTGGGGCCAGTTACCGAGCAGTACTTC

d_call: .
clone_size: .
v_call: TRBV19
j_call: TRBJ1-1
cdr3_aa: CASSINRREAFF
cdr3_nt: TGTGCCAGTAGTATTAACCGGCGGGAAGCTTTCTTT

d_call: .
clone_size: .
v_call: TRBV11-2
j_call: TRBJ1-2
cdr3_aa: CASSLETPLFGYTF
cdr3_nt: TGTGCCAGCAGCTTAGAAACTCCTCTCTTTGGCTACACCTTC

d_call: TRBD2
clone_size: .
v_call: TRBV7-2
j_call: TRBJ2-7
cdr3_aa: CASSKAQLAALYEQYF
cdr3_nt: TGTGCCAGCAGCAAAGCCCAACTAGCGGCATTATACGAGCAGTACTTC

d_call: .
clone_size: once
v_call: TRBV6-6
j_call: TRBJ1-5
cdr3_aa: CASRWLWQGNNQPQHF
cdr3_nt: TGTGCCAGCAGGTGGCTTTGGCAGGGCAACAATCAGCCCCAGCATTTT

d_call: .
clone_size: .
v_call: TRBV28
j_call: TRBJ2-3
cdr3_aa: CASRASGTDTQYF
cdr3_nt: TGTGCCAGTCGGGCTAGCGGCACAGATACGCAGTATTTT

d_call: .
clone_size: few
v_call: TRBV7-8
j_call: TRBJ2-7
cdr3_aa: CASSLDPTGWYEQYF
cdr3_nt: TGTGCCAGCAGCTTAGACCCCACAGGGTGGTACGAGCAGTACTTC

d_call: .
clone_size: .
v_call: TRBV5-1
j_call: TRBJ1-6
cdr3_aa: CASSPGGSARNSPLHF
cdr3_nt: TGCGCCAGCAGCCCCGGGGGGAGTGCGAGGAATTCACCCCTCCACTTT

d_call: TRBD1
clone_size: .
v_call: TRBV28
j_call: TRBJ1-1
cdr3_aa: CASSVTGGLNTEAFF
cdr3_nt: TGTGCCAGCAGCGTTACAGGGGGACTTAACACTGAAGCTTTCTTT

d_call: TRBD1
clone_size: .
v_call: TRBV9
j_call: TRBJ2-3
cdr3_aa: CASSGDRGPDTQYF
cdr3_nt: TGTGCCAGCAGTGGGGACAGGGGTCCCGATACGCAGTATTTT

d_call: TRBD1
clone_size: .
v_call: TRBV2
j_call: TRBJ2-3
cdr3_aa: CASSKGTGRTDTQYF
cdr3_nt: TGTGCCAGCAGTAAAGGGACAGGGCGAACAGATACGCAGTATTTT

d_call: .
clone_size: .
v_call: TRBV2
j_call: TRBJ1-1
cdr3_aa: CASSGQLNTEAFF
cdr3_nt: TGTGCCAGCAGTGGGCAGTTGAACACTGAAGCTTTCTTT

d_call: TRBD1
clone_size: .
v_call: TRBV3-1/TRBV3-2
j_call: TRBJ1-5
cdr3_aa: CASSRQGNNQPQHF
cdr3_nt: TGTGCCAGCAGTCGACAGGGGAACAATCAGCCCCAGCATTTT

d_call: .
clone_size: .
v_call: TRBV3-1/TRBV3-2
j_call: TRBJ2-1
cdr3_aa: CASSQQAGSGAYNEQFF
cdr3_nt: TGTGCCAGCAGCCAACAGGCCGGAAGCGGAGCATACAATGAGCAGTTCTTC

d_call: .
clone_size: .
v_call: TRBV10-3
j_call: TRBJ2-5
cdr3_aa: CAISVAGEETQYF
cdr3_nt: TGTGCCATCAGTGTGGCAGGTGAAGAGACCCAGTACTTC

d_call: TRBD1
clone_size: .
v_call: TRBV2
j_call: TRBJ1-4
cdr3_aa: CASSGQGGKLFF
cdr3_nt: TGTGCCAGCAGCGGACAGGGCGGAAAACTGTTTTTT

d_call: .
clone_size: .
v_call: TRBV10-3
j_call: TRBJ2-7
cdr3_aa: CAISEPAYEQYF
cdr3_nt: TGTGCCATCAGTGAGCCCGCCTACGAGCAGTACTTC

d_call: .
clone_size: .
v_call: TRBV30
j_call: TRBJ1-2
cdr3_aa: CAWARQTNGYTF
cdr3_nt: TGTGCCTGGGCGCGACAGACAAATGGCTACACCTTC

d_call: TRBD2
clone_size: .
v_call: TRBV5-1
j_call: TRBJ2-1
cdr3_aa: CASSLRGGNEQFF
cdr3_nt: TGCGCCAGCAGCTTGCGGGGGGGCAATGAGCAGTTCTTC

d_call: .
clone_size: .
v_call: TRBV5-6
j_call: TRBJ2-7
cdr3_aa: CASSLATPGGIFLAYEQYF
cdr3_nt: TGTGCCAGCAGCTTGGCCACCCCCGGCGGTATATTCCTAGCCTACGAGCAGTACTTC

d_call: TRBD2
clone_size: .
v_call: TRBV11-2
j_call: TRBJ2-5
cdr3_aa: CASSLALGTSSTNPQYF
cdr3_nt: TGTGCCAGCAGCTTAGCCCTGGGGACTAGCTCCACAAATCCCCAGTACTTC

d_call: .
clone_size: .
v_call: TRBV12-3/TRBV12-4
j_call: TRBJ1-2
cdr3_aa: CASSYSEGYTF
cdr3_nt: TGTGCCAGCAGTTACAGTGAAGGCTACACCTTC

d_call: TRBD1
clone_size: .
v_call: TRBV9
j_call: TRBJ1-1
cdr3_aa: CASSVVGVPTGLPNTEAFF
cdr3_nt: TGTGCCAGCAGCGTAGTAGGGGTGCCGACAGGGCTCCCGAACACTGAAGCTTTCTTT

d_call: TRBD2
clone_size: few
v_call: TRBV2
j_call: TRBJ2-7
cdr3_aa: CASRREGHEQYF
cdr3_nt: TGTGCCAGCAGGCGGGAGGGCCACGAGCAGTACTTC

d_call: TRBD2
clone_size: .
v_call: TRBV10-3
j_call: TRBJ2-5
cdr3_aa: CAIGSGTSGGVETQYF
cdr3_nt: TGTGCCATCGGATCCGGGACTAGCGGGGGAGTAGAGACCCAGTACTTC

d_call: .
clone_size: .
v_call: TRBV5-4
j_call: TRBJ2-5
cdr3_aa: CASSSGSPGETQYF
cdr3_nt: TGTGCCAGCAGCTCTGGGAGCCCAGGAGAGACCCAGTACTTC

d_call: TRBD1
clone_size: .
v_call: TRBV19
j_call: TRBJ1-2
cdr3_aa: CASRNPGTGRYGYTF
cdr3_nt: TGTGCCAGTAGGAACCCCGGGACAGGACGCTATGGCTACACCTTC

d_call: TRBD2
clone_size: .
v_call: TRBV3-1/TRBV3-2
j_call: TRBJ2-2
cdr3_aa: CASSQAGTTDTGELFF
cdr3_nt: TGTGCCAGCAGCCAAGCCGGGACTACCGACACCGGGGAGCTGTTTTTT

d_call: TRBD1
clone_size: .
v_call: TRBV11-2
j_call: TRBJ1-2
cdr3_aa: CASSETGILGYGYTF
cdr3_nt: TGTGCCAGCAGCGAGACAGGGATACTAGGCTATGGCTACACCTTC

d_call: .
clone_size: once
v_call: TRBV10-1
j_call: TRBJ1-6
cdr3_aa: CASTRVRSPLHF
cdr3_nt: TGCGCCAGCACGAGGGTCCGTTCACCCCTCCACTTT

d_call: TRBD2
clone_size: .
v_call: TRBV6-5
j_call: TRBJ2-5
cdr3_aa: CASLSSGGTQYF
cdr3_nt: TGTGCCAGCCTATCTAGCGGAGGGACCCAGTACTTC

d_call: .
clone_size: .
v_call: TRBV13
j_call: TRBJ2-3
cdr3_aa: CASGRGTTSTDTQYF
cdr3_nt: TGTGCCAGCGGGAGGGGGACGACTAGCACAGATACGCAGTATTTT

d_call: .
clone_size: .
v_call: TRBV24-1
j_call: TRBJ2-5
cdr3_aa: CATAPGWQETQYF
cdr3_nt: TGTGCCACCGCCCCGGGGTGGCAAGAGACCCAGTACTTC

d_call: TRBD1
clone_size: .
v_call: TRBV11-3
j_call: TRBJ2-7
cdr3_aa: CASSPRTGSGEQYF
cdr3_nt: TGTGCCAGCAGCCCGAGGACAGGGAGTGGCGAGCAGTACTTC

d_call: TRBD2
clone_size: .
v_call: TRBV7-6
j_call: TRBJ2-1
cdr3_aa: CASSLGTSPYNEQFF
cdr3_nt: TGTGCCAGCAGCTTAGGGACTAGCCCCTACAATGAGCAGTTCTTC

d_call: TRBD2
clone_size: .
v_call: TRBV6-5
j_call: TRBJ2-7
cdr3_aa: CASSYRQVGGDEQYF
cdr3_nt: TGTGCCAGCAGTTACCGACAGGTCGGGGGGGACGAGCAGTACTTC

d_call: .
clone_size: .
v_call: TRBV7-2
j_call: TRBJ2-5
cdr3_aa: CASSWAYSAQYF
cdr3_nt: TGTGCCAGCAGCTGGGCTTATAGCGCGCAGTACTTC

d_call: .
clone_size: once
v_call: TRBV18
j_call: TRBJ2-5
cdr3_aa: CASSPLRTQYF
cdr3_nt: TGTGCCAGCTCCCCCCTACGGACCCAGTACTTC

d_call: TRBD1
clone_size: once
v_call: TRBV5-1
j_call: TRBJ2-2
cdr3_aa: CASSQGQGEGRELFF
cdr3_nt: TGCGCCAGCAGCCAGGGACAGGGGGAAGGCCGGGAGCTGTTTTTT

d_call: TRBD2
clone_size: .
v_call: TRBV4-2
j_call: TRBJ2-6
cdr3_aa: CASSPAAGAGANVLTF
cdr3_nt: TGTGCCAGCAGCCCAGCCGCGGGGGCTGGGGCCAACGTCCTGACTTTC

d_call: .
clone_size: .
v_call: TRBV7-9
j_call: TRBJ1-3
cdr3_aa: CASSLVGGSSGNTIYF
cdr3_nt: TGTGCCAGCAGCTTAGTCGGCGGCAGCTCTGGAAACACCATATATTTT

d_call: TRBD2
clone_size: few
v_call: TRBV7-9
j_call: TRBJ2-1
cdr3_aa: CASSPTSRWEQFF
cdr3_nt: TGTGCCAGCAGCCCGACTAGCCGCTGGGAGCAGTTCTTC

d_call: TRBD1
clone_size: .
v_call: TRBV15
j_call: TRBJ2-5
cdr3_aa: CATSRESGRGLETQYF
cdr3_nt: TGTGCCACCAGCAGAGAGTCGGGCAGGGGGCTGGAGACCCAGTACTTC

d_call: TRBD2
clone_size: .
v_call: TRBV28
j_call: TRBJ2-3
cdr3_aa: CASSGSGGRTDTQYF
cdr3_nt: TGTGCCAGCAGTGGAAGCGGGGGTCGCACAGATACGCAGTATTTT